The 8 T cell receptor beta chains presented below share a single source sample, sequenced in a study of T cells in Graves' hyperthyroidism and ophthalmopathy. Amplified regions were TCR beta CDR3 sequences from RNA transcripts. The HTBI primer set served for first-round RT-PCR of the TCR CDR3. Via MiXCR, TCRdb re-called the multiplex PCR reads, giving one row per CDR3 protein. The table includes 480,000 or so distinct CDR3 sequences, around 50% detected once. Material for sequencing was peripheral blood or thyroid tissue (not recorded which). These receptors all come from an adult woman with Graves' disease, either hyperthyroidism or ophthalmopathy (not recorded which).

This CDR3 reads CASSPPSGESGYTF. The CDR3 coding sequence is TGTGCCAGCAGCCCCCCTAGCGGGGAATCTGGCTACACCTTC. The chain links TRBV7-9 to TRBJ1-2; D uncertain. Germline CDR1 is SEHNR and CDR2 is FQNEAQ (reference sequence). Trimming stripped 5 bases from V and 7 bases from J, with 17 bases between. The CDR3 extends over 14 amino acids.

This clonotype was detected many times. This rearrangement joins TRBV7-2 to TRBJ1-1, with D maybe TRBD1 (5 bases). The CDR3 has 16 residues. The germline V gene has CDR1 SGHTA and CDR2 FQGNSA. The V end was cut by 1 base, the J end by 6 bases, with 18 bases between. Written as DNA, the CDR3 is TGTGCCAGCAGCTTAGTTGGGATAGGGGCTGGCGCTGAAGCTTTCTTT. It codes for CASSLVGIGAGAEAFF. Full variable domain (outside the CDR3, taken from reference TRBV7-2 and TRBJ1-1): GAGVSQSPSNKVTEKGKDVELRCDPISGHTALYWYRQSLGQGLEFLIYFQGNSAPDKSGLPSDRFSAERTGGSVSTLTIQRTQQEDSAVYLCASSLVGIGAGAEAFFGQGTRLTVV.

This clonotype was seen a few times. This rearrangement joins TRBV25-1 to TRBJ2-3, with D possibly matching TRBD1 (7 bases). The V and J ends lost 7 bases and 1 base respectively, with 18 bases between them. The germline gives CDR1 MGHDK, CDR2 SYGVNS. This CDR3 is built from 16 residues. CDR3 loop: CASNCPEGQCTDTQYF. In DNA form, the CDR3 reads TGTGCCAGCAATTGCCCGGAGGGACAGTGCACAGATACGCAGTATTTT.

This chain uses TRBV20-1 with TRBJ1-2, with TRBD1 matching over 8 bases. The CDR3 runs to 15 residues. Germline V gives CDR1 DFQATT, CDR2 SNEGSKA (reference sequence). After removal of 1 base from V and 6 bases from J, the junction contained 10 bases not matched to a gene. The CDR3 DNA reads TGCAGTGCTAGAGTAGGGACAGGAGGGGGCGATGGCTACACCTTC. Protein: CSARVGTGGGDGYTF.

DNA for the CDR3: TGTGCCAGCAGCTTAGCCCAGCAATCCTACGAGCAGTACTTC. Encoded protein: CASSLAQQSYEQYF. This sequence joins TRBV7-9 and TRBJ2-7; D gene ambiguous. This CDR3 has 14 amino acids. The germline gives CDR1 SEHNR, CDR2 FQNEAQ (reference sequence). Trimming removed 0 bases from V and 1 base from J, with 7 bases in between.

Points on this clonotype: A single base separates this from a much larger clone, so it may be a read error. This rearrangement joins TRBV5-5 to TRBJ1-3; no reliable D call. This CDR3 spans 15 amino acids. V was trimmed by 7 bases and J by 0 bases, leaving 14 bases between them. The germline gives CDR1 SGHKS, CDR2 YYEKEE (reference sequence). The CDR3 nucleotides read TGTGCCAGCGGCTCGGAAGAGTTCTCTGGAAACACCATATATTTT. Amino acids: CASGSEEFSGNTIYF. Complete variable domain (other parts from reference TRBV5-5 and TRBJ1-3): DAGVTQSPTHLIKTRGQQVTLRCSPISGHKSVSWYQQVLGQGPQFIFQYYEKEERGRGNFPDRFSARQFPNYSSELNVNALLLGDSALYLCASGSEEFSGNTIYFGEGSWLTVV.

The gene calls are TRBV4-2 and TRBJ2-2; 10 bases fit TRBD2. V lost 4 bases, J lost 9 bases, and 11 bases stayed unmatched. CDR3 length equals 16 residues. Germline V gives CDR1 LGHNA, CDR2 YNFKEQ. The CDR3 reads CASSPGEAGGVRELFF. Here the CDR3 DNA reads TGTGCCAGCAGCCCGGGAGAAGCGGGAGGGGTGAGGGAGCTGTTTTTT.

The rearrangement links TRBV18 to TRBJ1-3; weak D call: TRBD1 (6 bases). Germline V gene lookup returns CDR1 KGHSH and CDR2 LQKENI. V lost 6 bases and J lost 3, with 12 bases in between. The CDR3 covers 14 residues. The CDR3 loop is CASSGDTFGNTIYF. The CDR3 DNA reads TGTGCCAGCTCTGGGGACACCTTTGGAAACACCATATATTTT.